Each of the 4 T cell receptor beta chains below was sequenced from the same sample in a study of T cell clones after liver transplantation. Profiled with immunoSEQ multiplex PCR; TCRdb holds only in-frame clones, not every one. The sample lists tens of thousands of clones; less than 85% were seen once. The sequencing used CD4+ T cells from blood, collected at the 22-month timepoint. These receptors all stem from a human patient who received a liver transplant. Some T cells may have come from the graft donor.

The chain uses TRBV27 and TRBJ2-3, with D unclear. This CDR3 contains 14 residues. Trimming left V 7 bases short and J 1 base short, with 12 bases between. Germline V lookup: CDR1 MNHEY, CDR2 SMNVEV (reference sequence). CDR3 coding DNA: TGTGCCAGCAAGGTCAGCGCCGGCACAGATACGCAGTATTTT. It codes for CASKVSAGTDTQYF.

This clone was picked up one time. The rearrangement uses TRBV14 and TRBJ2-1, with 9 bases lining up with TRBD1. Germline loops: CDR1 SGHDN, CDR2 FVKESK. Trimming removed 0 bases from V and 9 bases from J; junction bases left unmatched: 9. This CDR3 contains 16 residues. CDR3 loop: CASSQDPGQGFREQFF. CDR3 bases: TGTGCCAGCAGCCAAGATCCGGGACAGGGATTTCGTGAGCAGTTCTTC.

The table lists this clone with a count of one. V is TRBV2 and J is TRBJ1-1; no clear D gene. Germline assignment: CDR1 SNHLY and CDR2 FYNNEI. The V end lost 6 bases, the J end lost 1 base, and 9 bases lay between the germline ends. The CDR3 is 13 amino acids. CDR3: CASREFENTEAFF. Written as DNA, the CDR3 is TGTGCCAGCAGGGAGTTTGAGAACACTGAAGCTTTCTTT.

The chain recombines TRBV4-2 with TRBJ1-2; D is undetermined. The ends were cut back, 3 bases at V and 0 bases at J, with 11 bases in the middle. This CDR3 spans 15 amino acids. Per the germline V gene, CDR1 is LGHNA and CDR2 is YNFKEQ. As DNA, the CDR3 is TGTGCCAGCAGCCACCCCGCAGATTCTAACTATGGCTACACCTTC. Translating it yields CASSHPADSNYGYTF.